This T cell receptor beta chain was sequenced for a study of beta chain features in type 1 diabetes. Expressed TCRB transcripts were sequenced because the entire RNA isolate underwent reverse transcription. Some clones are missing from TCRdb's copy, which holds only in-frame ones; the method was immunoSEQ multiplex PCR. The data contain 130,000 or so clones, roughly 9.3% of them singletons. In its sample, this clone was seen a few times. The clonotype originates from a woman between 40 and 55 years old in good health. Sequencing used central memory CD4+ T cells from blood.

The CDR3 DNA follows: TGCGCCAGCGCATACAGGGGGCTGGGCACTGAAGCTTTCTTT. Translating it yields CASAYRGLGTEAFF. The chain links TRBV5-1 to TRBJ1-1; 9 bases match TRBD1. Germline V lookup: CDR1 SGHRS, CDR2 YFSETQ. The CDR3 is made up of 14 amino acids. Trimming cost V 7 bases and J 4 bases; bases outside gene matches: 8.